The TCR beta chain under discussion was sequenced for a study of blood T cell repertoires in COVID-19. The data were produced by immunoSEQ multiplex PCR, yet TCRdb's version contains in-frame clones alone and is incomplete. The repertoire holds about 300,000 clones, 80% to 90% seen once, with over 2% in the top ten. The CDR3 contains 14 residues. V trimming: 11 bases; J trimming: 5 bases; junction bases outside the gene matches: 11. The chain joins TRBV23-1 to TRBJ2-1; TRBD1 matches at 8 bases. TRBV23-1 counts as an open reading frame of uncertain function. This clonotype was sampled from a man younger than 40 who had recovered from COVID-19. Sample: PBMCs or T cells enriched from blood (not recorded which). CDR3 protein: CAGQGPTTHNEQFF. As DNA, the CDR3 is TGCGCCGGACAGGGACCTACGACCCACAATGAGCAGTTCTTC.